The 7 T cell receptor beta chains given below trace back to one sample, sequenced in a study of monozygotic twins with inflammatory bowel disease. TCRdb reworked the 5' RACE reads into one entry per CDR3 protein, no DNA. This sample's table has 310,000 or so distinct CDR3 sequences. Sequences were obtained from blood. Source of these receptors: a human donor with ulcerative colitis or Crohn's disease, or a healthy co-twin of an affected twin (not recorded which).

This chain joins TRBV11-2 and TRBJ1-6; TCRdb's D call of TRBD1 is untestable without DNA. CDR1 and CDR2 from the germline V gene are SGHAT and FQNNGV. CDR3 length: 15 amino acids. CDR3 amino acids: CASSLRGAHNSPLHF.

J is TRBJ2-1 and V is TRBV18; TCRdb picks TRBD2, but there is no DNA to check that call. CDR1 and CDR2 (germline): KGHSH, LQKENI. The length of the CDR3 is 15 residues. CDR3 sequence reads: CASSPPGLARDEQFF.

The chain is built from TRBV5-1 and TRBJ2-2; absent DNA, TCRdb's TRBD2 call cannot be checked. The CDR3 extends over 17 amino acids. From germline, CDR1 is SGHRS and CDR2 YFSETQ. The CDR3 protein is CASSLEWGGSGTGELFF. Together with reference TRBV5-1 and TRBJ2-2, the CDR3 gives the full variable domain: KAGVTQTPRYLIKTRGQQVTLSCSPISGHRSVSWYQQTPGQGLQFLFEYFSETQRNKGNFPGRFSGRQFSNSRSEMNVSTLELGDSALYLCASSLEWGGSGTGELFFGEGSRLTVL.

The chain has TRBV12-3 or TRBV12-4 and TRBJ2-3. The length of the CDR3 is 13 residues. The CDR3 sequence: CASMPRITDTQYF.

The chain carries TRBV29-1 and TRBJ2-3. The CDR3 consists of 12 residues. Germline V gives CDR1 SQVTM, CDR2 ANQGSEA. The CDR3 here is CSVEALPDTQYF.

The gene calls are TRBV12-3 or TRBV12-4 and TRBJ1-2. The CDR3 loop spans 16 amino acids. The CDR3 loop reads CASSLAAGTAGYGYTF.

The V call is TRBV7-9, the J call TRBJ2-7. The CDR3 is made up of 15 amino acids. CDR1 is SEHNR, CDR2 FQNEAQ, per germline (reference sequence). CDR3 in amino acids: CASSVLTTPSYEQYF.